This is a list of T cell receptor beta chains from one sample in a study of T cells in Graves' hyperthyroidism and ophthalmopathy. MiXCR, applied by TCRdb to the multiplex PCR reads, yields one record per CDR3 protein. Here the sample spans around 690,000 distinct CDR3 sequences, roughly 17% being singletons. Sequencing was done on a sample of blood. These receptors all stem from a man in his fifties or sixties with Graves' hyperthyroidism. CDR3s include the opening cysteine and the closing phenylalanine or tryptophan. The D gene is left open where the match is weak. Some rows have no size entry. The others give once, few or many, or a class for an expanded clone.

d_gene: TRBD1
v_gene: TRBV9
j_gene: TRBJ2-7
abundance: NA
CDR3aa: CASSVGQGFYEQYF
CDR3nt: TGTGCCAGCAGCGTGGGACAGGGGTTCTACGAGCAGTACTTC

d_gene: TRBD2
v_gene: TRBV4-1
j_gene: TRBJ2-1
abundance: few
CDR3aa: CASSDPGLVRNEQFF
CDR3nt: TGCGCCAGCAGCGATCCGGGACTAGTAAGGAATGAGCAGTTCTTC

d_gene: NA
v_gene: TRBV12-3/TRBV12-4
j_gene: TRBJ2-6
abundance: few
CDR3aa: CASSSGQLNSGANVLTF
CDR3nt: TGTGCCAGCAGCTCTGGACAGTTGAACTCTGGGGCCAACGTCCTGACTTTC

d_gene: NA
v_gene: TRBV15
j_gene: TRBJ1-4
abundance: NA
CDR3aa: CATATATNEKLFF
CDR3nt: TGTGCCACAGCCACCGCAACTAATGAAAAACTGTTTTTT

d_gene: NA
v_gene: TRBV12-5
j_gene: TRBJ2-3
abundance: NA
CDR3aa: CASGLAGRTDTQYF
CDR3nt: TGTGCTAGTGGTTTGGCGGGGAGGACAGATACGCAGTATTTT

d_gene: NA
v_gene: TRBV24-1
j_gene: TRBJ2-6
abundance: few
CDR3aa: CATSAGGANVLTF
CDR3nt: TGTGCCACTTCAGCCGGGGGGGCCAACGTCCTGACTTTC

d_gene: NA
v_gene: TRBV20-1
j_gene: TRBJ1-6
abundance: few
CDR3aa: CSARDQGTSPLHF
CDR3nt: TGCAGTGCTAGAGATCAGGGTACTTCACCCCTCCACTTT

d_gene: NA
v_gene: TRBV29-1
j_gene: TRBJ2-3
abundance: NA
CDR3aa: CSVRLQIGTDTQYF
CDR3nt: TGCAGCGTCCGACTCCAAATTGGGACAGATACGCAGTATTTT

d_gene: TRBD1
v_gene: TRBV28
j_gene: TRBJ1-5
abundance: many
CDR3aa: CASSVRTGVNRPQHF
CDR3nt: TGTGCCAGCAGTGTCCGGACAGGGGTCAATCGGCCCCAGCATTTT

d_gene: NA
v_gene: TRBV19
j_gene: TRBJ2-3
abundance: NA
CDR3aa: CASSIDPGDTSDTQYF
CDR3nt: TGTGCCAGTAGTATAGATCCAGGGGATACTTCAGATACGCAGTATTTT

d_gene: NA
v_gene: TRBV20-1
j_gene: TRBJ1-5
abundance: NA
CDR3aa: CSAQDTGLNQPQHF
CDR3nt: TGCAGTGCCCAGGACACGGGCCTCAATCAGCCCCAGCATTTT

d_gene: TRBD2
v_gene: TRBV4-1
j_gene: TRBJ2-1
abundance: many
CDR3aa: CASSLTGLARNEQFF
CDR3nt: TGCGCCAGCAGCCTTACGGGACTAGCGCGTAATGAGCAGTTCTTC

d_gene: NA
v_gene: TRBV27
j_gene: TRBJ1-1
abundance: many
CDR3aa: CASRVTVVNTEAFF
CDR3nt: TGTGCCAGCAGGGTCACGGTTGTGAACACTGAAGCTTTCTTT

d_gene: TRBD2
v_gene: TRBV20-1
j_gene: TRBJ2-1
abundance: many
CDR3aa: CSAVPLTSGRSNEQFF
CDR3nt: TGCAGTGCTGTACCTCTGACTAGCGGGAGGTCCAATGAGCAGTTCTTC

d_gene: TRBD1
v_gene: TRBV29-1
j_gene: TRBJ1-1
abundance: NA
CDR3aa: CSEGTGNTEAFF
CDR3nt: TGCAGCGAGGGGACAGGGAACACTGAAGCTTTCTTT

d_gene: NA
v_gene: TRBV6-1
j_gene: TRBJ2-1
abundance: NA
CDR3aa: CASRRREPAYNEQFF
CDR3nt: TGTGCCAGCAGACGACGGGAGCCGGCCTACAATGAGCAGTTCTTC

d_gene: NA
v_gene: TRBV25-1
j_gene: TRBJ1-5
abundance: few
CDR3aa: CASNQNNQPQHF
CDR3nt: TGTGCCAGCAACCAGAACAATCAGCCCCAGCATTTT

d_gene: TRBD2
v_gene: TRBV5-4
j_gene: TRBJ2-3
abundance: few
CDR3aa: CASSYPGLAVADTQYF
CDR3nt: TGTGCCAGCAGCTATCCGGGACTAGCGGTAGCAGATACGCAGTATTTT

d_gene: TRBD1
v_gene: TRBV6-2/TRBV6-3
j_gene: TRBJ1-5
abundance: many
CDR3aa: CASRNRGPGGQPQHF
CDR3nt: TGTGCCAGCAGGAACAGGGGGCCTGGAGGTCAGCCCCAGCATTTT

d_gene: NA
v_gene: TRBV20-1
j_gene: TRBJ2-7
abundance: few
CDR3aa: CSAWDTTSSYEQYF
CDR3nt: TGCAGTGCTTGGGACACGACAAGCTCCTACGAGCAGTACTTC

d_gene: NA
v_gene: TRBV2
j_gene: TRBJ1-3
abundance: many
CDR3aa: CASSEALGTSGNTIYF
CDR3nt: TGTGCCAGCAGTGAAGCCCTCGGGACATCTGGAAACACCATATATTTT

d_gene: NA
v_gene: TRBV27
j_gene: TRBJ2-6
abundance: many
CDR3aa: CASSLRSGANVLTF
CDR3nt: TGTGCCAGCAGTTTGAGATCCGGGGCCAACGTCCTGACTTTC

d_gene: TRBD1
v_gene: TRBV12-5
j_gene: TRBJ1-2
abundance: few
CDR3aa: CASGPWTGKENYGYTF
CDR3nt: TGTGCTAGTGGTCCATGGACAGGGAAAGAGAACTATGGCTACACCTTC

d_gene: NA
v_gene: TRBV5-4
j_gene: TRBJ2-5
abundance: NA
CDR3aa: CASSPIRDSLQETQYF
CDR3nt: TGTGCCAGCAGCCCCATCCGGGACTCGCTCCAAGAGACCCAGTACTTC

d_gene: NA
v_gene: TRBV11-2
j_gene: TRBJ2-1
abundance: NA
CDR3aa: CASSPVRKMNEQFF
CDR3nt: TGTGCCAGCAGCCCTGTCAGGAAGATGAATGAGCAGTTCTTC

d_gene: NA
v_gene: TRBV25-1
j_gene: TRBJ1-1
abundance: few
CDR3aa: CASSLGAGQPNTEAFF
CDR3nt: TGTGCCAGCAGTTTGGGAGCGGGACAACCAAACACTGAAGCTTTCTTT

d_gene: NA
v_gene: TRBV12-3/TRBV12-4
j_gene: TRBJ1-4
abundance: many
CDR3aa: CASRPGGAGNEKLFF
CDR3nt: TGTGCCAGCAGACCTGGGGGGGCGGGTAATGAAAAACTGTTTTTT

d_gene: NA
v_gene: TRBV28
j_gene: TRBJ2-1
abundance: few
CDR3aa: CASSPIGKHNEQFF
CDR3nt: TGTGCCAGCAGTCCCATTGGCAAGCACAATGAGCAGTTCTTC

d_gene: TRBD1
v_gene: TRBV7-2
j_gene: TRBJ1-1
abundance: many
CDR3aa: CASRLRQGLTEAFF
CDR3nt: TGTGCCAGCAGGCTAAGACAGGGGTTGACTGAAGCTTTCTTT

d_gene: NA
v_gene: TRBV28
j_gene: TRBJ2-5
abundance: many
CDR3aa: CASSRRNPETQYF
CDR3nt: TGTGCCAGCAGTCGTCGAAATCCGGAGACCCAGTACTTC

d_gene: TRBD2
v_gene: TRBV7-9
j_gene: TRBJ2-5
abundance: few
CDR3aa: CASSYLAGAHQETQYF
CDR3nt: TGTGCCAGCAGCTACTTAGCGGGGGCCCACCAAGAGACCCAGTACTTC

d_gene: TRBD2
v_gene: TRBV6-2/TRBV6-3
j_gene: TRBJ2-7
abundance: few
CDR3aa: CASSYSGLEKISSYEQYF
CDR3nt: TGTGCCAGCAGTTACTCCGGACTAGAGAAAATTAGCTCCTACGAGCAGTACTTC

d_gene: NA
v_gene: TRBV10-3
j_gene: TRBJ2-7
abundance: few
CDR3aa: CAISRSGNSYEQYF
CDR3nt: TGTGCCATCAGTAGAAGCGGTAACTCCTACGAGCAGTACTTC

d_gene: NA
v_gene: TRBV24-1
j_gene: TRBJ2-6
abundance: many
CDR3aa: CATTGISGANVLTF
CDR3nt: TGTGCCACCACAGGGATCTCTGGGGCCAACGTCCTGACTTTC

d_gene: NA
v_gene: TRBV10-3
j_gene: TRBJ1-5
abundance: NA
CDR3aa: CAIRRQGNQPQHF
CDR3nt: TGTGCCATCAGGAGACAGGGCAATCAGCCCCAGCATTTT

d_gene: TRBD2
v_gene: TRBV19
j_gene: TRBJ2-3
abundance: few
CDR3aa: CASRPTSGFTDTQYF
CDR3nt: TGTGCCAGTAGGCCGACTAGCGGTTTCACAGATACGCAGTATTTT

d_gene: TRBD1
v_gene: TRBV10-3
j_gene: TRBJ2-7
abundance: many
CDR3aa: CAIRGSGQGVTYEQYF
CDR3nt: TGTGCCATCAGAGGTTCTGGGCAGGGGGTAACCTACGAGCAGTACTTC

d_gene: NA
v_gene: TRBV5-1
j_gene: TRBJ2-2
abundance: many
CDR3aa: CASSFGRAGGELFF
CDR3nt: TGCGCCAGCAGCTTTGGCAGGGCCGGCGGGGAGCTGTTTTTT

d_gene: NA
v_gene: TRBV19
j_gene: TRBJ2-1
abundance: NA
CDR3aa: CAGSIAGVELGYNEQFF
CDR3nt: TGTGCCGGTAGTATAGCAGGGGTCGAACTAGGCTACAATGAGCAGTTCTTC

d_gene: NA
v_gene: TRBV30
j_gene: TRBJ2-1
abundance: few
CDR3aa: CARSDSLGEQFF
CDR3nt: TGTGCCCGGAGCGATAGTCTCGGTGAGCAGTTCTTC